The 7 T cell receptor beta chains reported below all come from one sample, sequenced in a study of T cells in Graves' hyperthyroidism and ophthalmopathy. RNA transcripts gave rise to amplified TCR beta CDR3 regions. RT-PCR in the first round (using the HTBI primer set) targeted the TCR CDR3. TCRdb used MiXCR to reprocess the multiplex PCR reads, holding one entry per CDR3 protein. This sample has around 250,000 distinct CDR3 sequences; about 14% occur once, and the top ten carry about 14%. Sample: blood. All receptors derive from a woman aged 40 to 50 with Graves' hyperthyroidism that later progressed to Graves' ophthalmopathy.

The table lists this clonotype with many counts. This chain uses TRBV2 with TRBJ2-7; the match to TRBD2 covers 8 bases. The V segment lost 9 bases and the J segment 0 bases; nucleotides outside the gene matches: 4. Germline V lookup: CDR1 SNHLY, CDR2 FYNNEI. This CDR3 is built from 13 residues. CDR3 in amino acids: CARQRESSYEQYF. The DNA for the CDR3 is TGTGCCAGACAGCGGGAGAGCTCCTACGAGCAGTACTTC. The variable domain in full, completed from reference TRBV2 and TRBJ2-7, reads EPEVTQTPSHQVTQMGQEVILRCVPISNHLYFYWYRQILGQKVEFLVSFYNNEISEKSEIFDDQFSVERPDGSNFTLKIRSTKLEDSAMYFCARQRESSYEQYFGPGTRLTVT.

This clonotype was seen repeatedly, ten times or more. The CDR3 spells CASVGMGGNTIYF. CDR3 in DNA: TGTGCCAGCGTTGGGATGGGGGGAAACACCATATATTTT. The chain couples TRBV28 to TRBJ1-3; D ambiguous. Looked up from germline, CDR1 is MDHEN and CDR2 is SYDVKM. Trimming pared 8 bases from V and 4 bases from J, leaving 12 bases between. The CDR3 has 13 amino acids.

This clonotype was found many times. The gene calls are TRBV7-9 and TRBJ2-5; D is possibly TRBD2 (6 bases). The CDR3 consists of 16 residues. Trimming removed 5 bases from V and 1 base from J, with 17 bases in between. CDR1 and CDR2 (germline): SEHNR, FQNEAQ (reference sequence). The CDR3 loop reads CASSLRVAGFQETQYF. Written as DNA, the CDR3 is TGTGCCAGCAGCCTTCGGGTGGCGGGGTTCCAAGAGACCCAGTACTTC.

As concerns this clonotype: This may stem from a read error, because a much larger clone lies one nucleotide away. The chain is built from TRBV30 and TRBJ2-2, with D tentatively TRBD2 (6 bases). From germline, CDR1 is GTSNPN and CDR2 SVGIG (reference sequence). The CDR3 totals 12 residues. In DNA form, the CDR3 reads TGTGCCCGGAGTGATGCGGGAGGGGAGCTGTTTTTT. This codes for CARSDAGGELFF.

This clonotype was observed a few times. The chain has TRBV19 and TRBJ2-1; the match to TRBD1 covers 7 bases. CDR3 length: 20 amino acids. CDR1 LNHDA and CDR2 SQIVND come from the germline V gene (reference sequence). The trim removed 3 bases at V and 4 bases at J, leaving 21 bases unmatched. The CDR3 here is CASSIPPSGGWPRGYNEQFF. The CDR3 DNA follows: TGTGCCAGTAGTATCCCTCCTTCAGGGGGTTGGCCCCGTGGATACAATGAGCAGTTCTTC.

This clonotype was counted ten times or more. The V gene is TRBV6-1, the J gene TRBJ2-3; D remains unclear. The CDR3 is 12 residues long. V was trimmed by 6 bases and J by 3 bases, leaving 7 bases between them. From germline, CDR1 is MNHNS and CDR2 SASEGT. CDR3 sequence (DNA): TGTGCCAGCAGAGGAACAACAGATACGCAGTATTTT. This codes for CASRGTTDTQYF.

This clonotype was recorded at least ten times. This chain uses TRBV11-3 with TRBJ2-5; possibly TRBD1 for D (6 bases). Germline V gene data show CDR1 as SGHNT and CDR2 as YENEEA. V shed 5 bases and J shed 5 bases, with 9 bases lying between them. CDR3 length equals 12 residues. CDR3 DNA sequence: TGTGCCAGCAGCGAGGGGGACGAGACCCAGTACTTC. Its translation: CASSEGDETQYF.